The clone carrying this TCR beta chain was seen a few times. TCRdb re-called the 5' RACE reads through MiXCR, storing one row per CDR3 protein. The profile shows 540,000 or so distinct CDR3 sequences, roughly 22% of them singletons. Germline V CDR1 and CDR2: SGHAT, FQNNGV. The CDR3 contains 14 residues. V dropped 11 bases and J dropped 1; count of bases not matched to a gene: 8. The sample belongs to a study of T-cell memory formation after mild COVID-19. The receptor comes from an adult woman who had mild COVID-19 (a few samples of this study predate the infection). Cell type and time point are not known. The sample comprised PBMCs or a T cell subset sorted from them (not recorded which). The rearrangement joins TRBV11-2 to TRBJ2-5; TRBD2 aligns across 9 bases. This chain's CDR3 is CASKAGGLQETQYF. CDR3 sequence (DNA): TGTGCCTCTAAAGCGGGAGGCCTCCAAGAGACCCAGTACTTC.